Below are 27 T cell receptor beta chains sequenced from a single sample in a study of Ad26.COV2.S vaccination and SARS-CoV-2 variants. Here immunoSEQ multiplex PCR was the method, and the copy in TCRdb shows in-frame clones only, minus some. The data contain 380,000 or so clones, more than 85% of them singletons. Treatment denoted: some 20 received Ad26.COV2.S at low or high dose, single or two shots; roughly five received placebo; per-sample allocation not given. Vaccine and placebo recipients were sampled on day 63 after the first injection. The sequences come from peripheral blood, collected in a trial of Ad26.COV2.S vaccine versus placebo. These receptors were obtained from a person aged 18-65 years who received the Ad26.COV2.S COVID-19 vaccine or a placebo.

The chain uses TRBV30 and TRBJ1-3, with a weak D call TRBD1 (6 bases). Trimming removed 3 bases at V and 0 bases at J, with 12 bases between. This CDR3 has 15 amino acids. Germline V gene data show CDR1 as GTSNPN and CDR2 as SVGIG (reference sequence). The CDR3 nucleotides read TGTGCCTGGAGGGACAGAGCCATCTCTGGAAACACCATATATTTT. Amino acids: CAWRDRAISGNTIYF.

The V gene is TRBV27, the J gene TRBJ2-1, with D perhaps matching TRBD1 (7 bases). This CDR3 is built from 18 residues. Germline V gene sequence: CDR1 MNHEY, CDR2 SMNVEV (reference sequence). Trimming took 5 bases from V and 4 from J, leaving 24 bases between them. CDR3 sequence reads: CASSLTRQGGGGYNEQFF. The DNA for the CDR3 is TGTGCCAGCAGTCTTACTCGGCAGGGGGGAGGTGGGTACAATGAGCAGTTCTTC.

The rearrangement uses TRBV30 and TRBJ2-1; D gene uncertain. Between the trimmed V and J ends, which lost 0 bases and 6 bases, there was a span of 3 bases. Germline assignment: CDR1 GTSNPN and CDR2 SVGIG (reference sequence). This CDR3 has 11 residues. CDR3 sequence (DNA): TGTGCCTGGAGTGTATTCAATGAGCAGTTCTTC. This sequence encodes CAWSVFNEQFF.

The rearrangement joins TRBV3-1 (or the pseudogene TRBV3-2) to TRBJ1-3; D not resolved. CDR1 is LGHDT, CDR2 YNNKEL, per germline (reference sequence). The V end was cut by 0 bases, the J end by 11 bases, with 5 bases between. The CDR3 covers 11 residues. CDR3: CASSQETAIYF. CDR3 DNA: TGTGCCAGCAGCCAAGAGACGGCCATATATTTT.

The chain uses TRBV7-9 and TRBJ1-6, with 9 bases lining up with TRBD1. Trimming cost V 8 bases and J 7 bases; bases outside gene matches: 6. Germline V gene lookup returns CDR1 SEHNR and CDR2 FQNEAQ (reference sequence). This CDR3 is built from 14 residues. The CDR3 nucleotides read TGTGCCAGCCGCCTAGGACAGGGGAATTCACCCCTCCACTTT. Protein sequence: CASRLGQGNSPLHF.

The J gene is TRBJ2-1, the V gene TRBV15, with a tentative D call TRBD2 (5 bases). The CDR3 length is 14 residues. Trimming took off 0 bases at V and 9 bases at J, with 12 bases between the two ends. The germline CDR1 and CDR2 sequences are LNHNV and YYDKDF (reference sequence). CDR3 nucleotides: TGTGCCACCAGCAGAGATAGGGAGACGAGTGAGCAGTTCTTC. It is translated as CATSRDRETSEQFF.

The V and J genes are TRBV7-3 and TRBJ2-7, with 10 bases matching TRBD1. V dropped 1 base and J dropped 3; count of bases not matched to a gene: 3. Germline values: CDR1 SGHTA, CDR2 FQGTGA. The CDR3 contains 15 residues. CDR3 DNA: TGTGCCAGCAGCTTAAGCGGGACAGGGGTCTACGAGCAGTACTTC. It specifies CASSLSGTGVYEQYF.

The V gene is TRBV4-3, the J gene TRBJ2-7, with D possibly matching TRBD2 (6 bases). The V gene lost 0 bases and the J gene lost 11 bases, with 14 bases spanning the gap. Germline V CDR1 and CDR2: LGHNA, YSLEER. This CDR3 spans 13 amino acids. DNA for the CDR3: TGCGCCAGCAGCCAAGATGGTGGGACTGCCGAGTACTTC. Its translation: CASSQDGGTAEYF.

The rearrangement links TRBV10-3 to TRBJ1-1; TRBD1 matches at 8 bases. Germline V gene data show CDR1 as ENHRY and CDR2 as SYGVKD. After removal of 3 bases from V and 5 bases from J, the junction contained 17 bases not matched to a gene. This CDR3 spans 18 amino acids. The CDR3 DNA sequence: TGTGCCATCAGTGAACCCATCAGGGGGCAATTCTTTGAAACTGAAGCTTTCTTT. This translates into CAISEPIRGQFFETEAFF.

With respect to this clone: Additional DNA sequences in this sample encode the identical CDR3. The chain uses TRBV19 and TRBJ1-3; D is ambiguous. The V gene lost 1 base and the J gene lost 1 base, with 5 bases spanning the gap. Germline V lookup: CDR1 LNHDA, CDR2 SQIVND (reference sequence). This CDR3 contains 14 residues. CDR3 amino acids: CASSIVGSGNTIYF. The CDR3 DNA sequence: TGTGCCAGTAGTATAGTCGGATCTGGAAACACCATATATTTT.

This sequence joins TRBV19 and TRBJ1-5; D gene unclear. Trimming removed 6 bases at V and 11 bases at J, with 11 bases between. Germline assignment: CDR1 LNHDA and CDR2 SQIVND (reference sequence). CDR3 length: 11 residues. The CDR3 nucleotides are TGTGCCAGTAGGTGGGGTGAGTCCCAGCATTTT. It specifies CASRWGESQHF.

The chain is built from TRBV18 and TRBJ1-1, with 9 bases identical to TRBD1. Trimming removed 4 bases from V and 1 base from J; junction bases left unmatched: 4. CDR1 is KGHSH and CDR2 is LQKENI in the germline V gene. This CDR3 has 15 residues. CDR3 sequence reads: CASSQRTGENTEAFF. The CDR3, as DNA: TGTGCCAGCTCACAAAGGACAGGGGAGAACACTGAAGCTTTCTTT.

The gene calls are TRBV7-2 and TRBJ1-1, with D perhaps TRBD1 (6 bases). With 5 bases removed from V and 1 base from J, the gap between germline ends came to 17 bases. The length of the CDR3 is 16 residues. Germline V gene data show CDR1 as SGHTA and CDR2 as FQGNSA. Here the CDR3 reads CASSTAGVPWNTEAFF. The CDR3 bases are TGTGCCAGCAGCACCGCAGGGGTGCCGTGGAACACTGAAGCTTTCTTT.

The chain couples TRBV19 to TRBJ2-5, with 7 positions matching TRBD1. Germline V gene sequence: CDR1 LNHDA, CDR2 SQIVND (reference sequence). V shed 1 base and J 4 bases; nucleotides not matched to a gene: 6. The CDR3 has 15 amino acids. For the CDR3, the DNA is TGTGCCAGTAGTATAGGCAGACAGGGATCAGAGACCCAGTACTTC. Protein sequence: CASSIGRQGSETQYF.

The V gene is TRBV6-5, the J gene TRBJ1-1; D is unclear. This CDR3 spans 15 amino acids. The V gene's germline CDR1 is MNHEY and CDR2 SVGAGI. The V and J ends lost 8 bases and 3 bases respectively, with 19 bases between them. The CDR3 region has the DNA TGTGCCAGCCGAGGGTTCCCGAACGAGGACACTGAAGCTTTCTTT. It encodes CASRGFPNEDTEAFF.

The rearrangement links TRBV5-1 to TRBJ1-4; D is undetermined. This CDR3 is 14 amino acids long. Germline V gene data show CDR1 as SGHRS and CDR2 as YFSETQ. V lost 1 base and J 4 bases, leaving 8 bases between the germline ends. This CDR3 reads CASSLNSNNEKLFF. CDR3 nucleotides: TGCGCCAGCAGCTTGAACAGCAATAATGAAAAACTGTTTTTT.

This clone was observed a few times. The chain has TRBV6-1 and TRBJ2-7; D is undetermined. V was cut by 1 base and J by 0 bases, with 10 bases left in between. Germline CDR1 is MNHNS and CDR2 is SASEGT. This CDR3 is 15 amino acids long. CDR3 nucleotide sequence: TGTGCCAGCAGTGAAGACAGAGGATTCTCCTACGAGCAGTACTTC. It encodes CASSEDRGFSYEQYF.

In DNA, the CDR3 is TGTGCCACCCGAATGCAGGGAAACAACTATGGCTACACCTTC. This gives the protein CATRMQGNNYGYTF. This chain connects TRBV28 to TRBJ1-2, with D possibly being TRBD1 (5 bases). V was pared by 10 bases and J by 2 bases, with 17 bases between. This CDR3 is 14 amino acids long. Germline V gene sequence: CDR1 MDHEN, CDR2 SYDVKM.

This clone was seen more than once but under ten times. The rearrangement uses TRBV28 and TRBJ2-5; the D gene is possibly TRBD1 (7 bases). The CDR3 is 13 amino acids. Trimming pared 10 bases from V and 2 bases from J, leaving 14 bases between. Germline V gene data show CDR1 as MDHEN and CDR2 as SYDVKM. This chain's CDR3 is CATRTGGQETQYF. CDR3 nucleotide sequence: TGTGCCACCCGGACAGGAGGGCAAGAGACCCAGTACTTC.

The genes are TRBV2 and TRBJ2-3; 11 bases agree with TRBD2. The V and J ends lost 3 bases and 5 bases, in that order; junction bases with no gene match: 7. This CDR3 has 16 amino acids. Germline-derived CDR1 and CDR2 are SNHLY and FYNNEI. CDR3 in DNA: TGTGCCAGCAGTGACGTTAGCGGGAGGGCCGTAGATACGCAGTATTTT. Protein product: CASSDVSGRAVDTQYF.

The genes are TRBV25-1 and TRBJ1-3, with TRBD1 as a possible D gene (5 bases). This CDR3 is 14 amino acids long. The V end was cut by 6 bases, the J end by 0 bases, with 9 bases between. The germline V gene has CDR1 MGHDK and CDR2 SYGVNS. Written as DNA, the CDR3 is TGTGCCAGCAGGGACACCTCCTCTGGAAACACCATATATTTT. The encoded protein is CASRDTSSGNTIYF.

The chain joins TRBV6-4 to TRBJ2-5; the D call may be TRBD1 or TRBD2 (7 bases each). V was trimmed by 5 bases and J by 5 bases, leaving 12 bases between them. This CDR3 comprises 13 residues. Germline V gives CDR1 MRHNA, CDR2 SNTAGT. The CDR3 sequence: CASSRQGGETQYF. In nucleotides, the CDR3 is TGTGCCAGCAGTAGACAGGGAGGGGAGACCCAGTACTTC.

This chain links TRBV7-9 with TRBJ2-1; no reliable D call. With 5 bases removed from V and 3 bases from J, the gap between germline ends came to 11 bases. This CDR3 spans 14 amino acids. CDR1 and CDR2 (germline): SEHNR, FQNEAQ (reference sequence). The CDR3: CASSDPENYNEQFF. The CDR3, as DNA: TGTGCCAGCAGCGACCCCGAAAACTACAATGAGCAGTTCTTC.

This sequence joins TRBV5-1 and TRBJ1-1; tentative D call: TRBD1 (6 bases). The germline V gene encodes CDR1 SGHRS and CDR2 YFSETQ. V lost 0 bases and J lost 4, with 13 bases in between. The CDR3 totals 15 residues. The CDR3 coding sequence is TGCGCCAGCAGCTTGGGGACAGCCCGGGGCACTGAAGCTTTCTTT. Protein: CASSLGTARGTEAFF.

The V call is TRBV5-1, the J call TRBJ2-2; 8 bases align to TRBD2. The CDR3 sequence is 15 residues long. The V segment lost 5 bases and the J segment 1 base; nucleotides outside the gene matches: 4. In germline, CDR1 is SGHRS, CDR2 YFSETQ. CDR3 in DNA: TGCGCCAGCAGTCCGCTAGCGGGGAACACCGGGGAGCTGTTTTTT. Translation: CASSPLAGNTGELFF.

The J gene is TRBJ2-2, the V gene TRBV29-1, with D perhaps matching TRBD1 or TRBD2 (5 bases each). This CDR3 is 14 amino acids long. Germline V gives CDR1 SQVTM, CDR2 ANQGSEA. V was pared by 5 bases and J by 0 bases, with 10 bases between. This CDR3 reads CSVRDPANTGELFF. The CDR3 DNA is TGCAGCGTTCGGGACCCAGCGAACACCGGGGAGCTGTTTTTT.

The gene calls are TRBV13 and TRBJ2-1; 9 bases map to TRBD2. The J segment lost 1 base and the V segment lost 1 base, leaving 14 bases of the junction unmatched. Germline CDR1 reads PRHDT; CDR2 reads FYEKMQ (reference sequence). This CDR3 region has 20 residues. The CDR3 nucleotides read TGTGCCAGCAGCTTAGACGGAGGCGGGGGGGCCTTTGGATCCTACAATGAGCAGTTCTTC. It translates to CASSLDGGGGAFGSYNEQFF.